This T cell receptor (beta chain) emerged from a study of T cells after yellow fever vaccination. Note on this clonotype: A read error is possible here, since a much larger clone lies one base away. No conserved phenylalanine or tryptophan ends this CDR3, so it is likely a read error.

TCRdb reprocessed the 5' RACE reads via MiXCR and lists one record per CDR3 protein. The sample contains about 45,000 distinct CDR3 sequences, 6.5% to 8.5% of which appear only once. The clonotype originates from a young man who received the YFV17D yellow fever vaccine. Sequenced here: CD8+ T cells not binding an NS4B(214-222) dextramer, sorted from PBMCs, sampled 45 days after the yellow fever booster vaccination.

CDR3 protein: CSTRDTESYGYTY. As DNA, the CDR3 is TGCAGTACAAGGGACACCGAATCCTATGGCTACACCTAC. V usage is TRBV20-1 and J usage is TRBJ1-2, with a tentative D call TRBD1 (6 bases). The CDR3 is 13 residues long. Between the trimmed V and J ends, which lost 8 bases and 4 bases, there was a span of 17 bases. Germline V CDR1 and CDR2: DFQATT, SNEGSKA (reference sequence).